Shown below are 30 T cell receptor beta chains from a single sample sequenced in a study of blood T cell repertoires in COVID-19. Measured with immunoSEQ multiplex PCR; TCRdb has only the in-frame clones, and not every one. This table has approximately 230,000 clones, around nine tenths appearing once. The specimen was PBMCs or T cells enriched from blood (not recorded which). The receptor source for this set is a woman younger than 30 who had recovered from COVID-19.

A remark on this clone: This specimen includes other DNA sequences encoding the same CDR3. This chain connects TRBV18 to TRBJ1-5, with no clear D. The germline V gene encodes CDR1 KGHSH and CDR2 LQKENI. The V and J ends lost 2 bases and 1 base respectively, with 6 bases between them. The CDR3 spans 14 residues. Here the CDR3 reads CASSPSGSNQPQHF. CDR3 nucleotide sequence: TGTGCCAGCTCACCATCTGGCAGCAATCAGCCCCAGCATTTT.

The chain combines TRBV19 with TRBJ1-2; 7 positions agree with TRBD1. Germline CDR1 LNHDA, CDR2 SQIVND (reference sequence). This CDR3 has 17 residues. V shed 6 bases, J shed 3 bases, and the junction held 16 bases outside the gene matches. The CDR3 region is CASSPTLGTAGYYGYTF. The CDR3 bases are TGTGCCAGTAGCCCAACTCTCGGGACAGCAGGGTACTATGGCTACACCTTC.

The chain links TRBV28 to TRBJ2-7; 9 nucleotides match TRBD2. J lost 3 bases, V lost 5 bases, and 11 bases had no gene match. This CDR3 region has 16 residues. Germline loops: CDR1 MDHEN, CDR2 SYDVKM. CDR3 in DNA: TGTGCCAGCAGTCTATCCTATAGCGGGAGTTACTACGAGCAGTACTTC. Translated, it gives CASSLSYSGSYYEQYF. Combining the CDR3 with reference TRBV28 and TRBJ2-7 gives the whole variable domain DVKVTQSSRYLVKRTGEKVFLECVQDMDHENMFWYRQDPGLGLRLIYFSYDVKMKEKGDIPEGYSVSREKKERFSLILESASTNQTSMYLCASSLSYSGSYYEQYFGPGTRLTVT.

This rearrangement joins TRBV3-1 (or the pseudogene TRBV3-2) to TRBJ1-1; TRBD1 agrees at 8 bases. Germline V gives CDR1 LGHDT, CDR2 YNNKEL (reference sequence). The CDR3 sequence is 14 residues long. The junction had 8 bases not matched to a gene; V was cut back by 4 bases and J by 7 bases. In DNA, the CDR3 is TGTGCCAGCAGCCGTCGGGACAGGCAGAATGAAGCTTTCTTT. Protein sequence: CASSRRDRQNEAFF.

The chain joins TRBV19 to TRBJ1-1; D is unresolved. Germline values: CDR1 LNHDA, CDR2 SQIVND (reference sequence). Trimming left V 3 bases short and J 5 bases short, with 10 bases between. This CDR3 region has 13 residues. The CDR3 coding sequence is TGTGCCAGTAGTATGTTGCTCGGGACTGAAGCTTTCTTT. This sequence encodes CASSMLLGTEAFF. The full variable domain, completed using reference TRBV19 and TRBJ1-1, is DGGITQSPKYLFRKEGQNVTLSCEQNLNHDAMYWYRQDPGQGLRLIYYSQIVNDFQKGDIAEGYSVSREKKESFPLTVTSAQKNPTAFYLCASSMLLGTEAFFGQGTRLTVV.

The CDR3 here is CAGRIAANTEAFF. The CDR3, as DNA: TGTGCCGGAAGGATAGCCGCGAACACTGAAGCTTTCTTT. This rearrangement joins TRBV21-1 to TRBJ1-1. TRBV21-1 is described as a pseudogene. This CDR3 has 13 amino acids.

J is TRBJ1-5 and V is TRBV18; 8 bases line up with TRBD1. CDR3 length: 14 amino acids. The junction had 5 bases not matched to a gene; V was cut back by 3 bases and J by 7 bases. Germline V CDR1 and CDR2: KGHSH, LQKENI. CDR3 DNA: TGTGCCAGCTCACCGGACAGGGCTCAGCAGCCCCAGCATTTT. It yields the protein CASSPDRAQQPQHF.

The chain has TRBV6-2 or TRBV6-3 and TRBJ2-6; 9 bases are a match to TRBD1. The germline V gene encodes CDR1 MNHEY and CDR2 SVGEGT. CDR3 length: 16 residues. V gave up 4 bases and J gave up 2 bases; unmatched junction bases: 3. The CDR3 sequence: CASSSDRGTGANVLTF. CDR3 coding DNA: TGTGCCAGCAGTTCGGACAGGGGAACTGGGGCCAACGTCCTGACTTTC.

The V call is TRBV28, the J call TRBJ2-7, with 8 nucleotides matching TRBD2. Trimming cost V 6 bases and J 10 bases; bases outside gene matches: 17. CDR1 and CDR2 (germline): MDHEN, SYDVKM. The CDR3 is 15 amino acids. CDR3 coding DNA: TGTGCCAGCAGGCTTAGGGCCCCGGGGGGGGTCGGTCAGTACTTC. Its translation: CASRLRAPGGVGQYF.

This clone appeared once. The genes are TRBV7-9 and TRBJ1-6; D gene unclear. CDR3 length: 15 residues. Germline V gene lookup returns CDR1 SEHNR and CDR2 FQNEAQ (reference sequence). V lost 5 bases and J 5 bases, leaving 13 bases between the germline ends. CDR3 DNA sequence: TGTGCCAGCAGCCCTACGCCCACTAATAATTCACCCCTCCACTTT. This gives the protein CASSPTPTNNSPLHF.

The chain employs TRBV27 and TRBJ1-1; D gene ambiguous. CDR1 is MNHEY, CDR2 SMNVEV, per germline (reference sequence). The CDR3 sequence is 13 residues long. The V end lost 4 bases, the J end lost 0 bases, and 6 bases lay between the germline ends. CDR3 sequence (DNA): TGTGCCAGCAGTTGGGAGATGAACACTGAAGCTTTCTTT. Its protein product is CASSWEMNTEAFF.

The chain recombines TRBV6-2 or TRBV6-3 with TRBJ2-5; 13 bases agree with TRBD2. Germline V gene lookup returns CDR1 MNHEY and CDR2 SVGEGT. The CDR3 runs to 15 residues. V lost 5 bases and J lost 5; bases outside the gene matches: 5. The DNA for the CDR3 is TGTGCCAGCAGTCCCACTAGCGGGGGGGCGGAGACCCAGTACTTC. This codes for CASSPTSGGAETQYF.

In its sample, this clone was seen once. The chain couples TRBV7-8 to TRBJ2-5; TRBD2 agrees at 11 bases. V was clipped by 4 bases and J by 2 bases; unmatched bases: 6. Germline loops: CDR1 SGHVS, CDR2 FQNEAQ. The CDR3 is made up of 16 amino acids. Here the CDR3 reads CASSYRLAGQQETQYF. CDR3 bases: TGTGCCAGCAGCTACCGACTAGCGGGACAACAAGAGACCCAGTACTTC. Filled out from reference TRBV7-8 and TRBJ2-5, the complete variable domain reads GAGVSQSPRYKVAKRGQDVALRCDPISGHVSLFWYQQALGQGPEFLTYFQNEAQLDKSGLPSDRFFAERPEGSVSTLKIQRTQQEDSAVYLCASSYRLAGQQETQYFGPGTRLLVL.

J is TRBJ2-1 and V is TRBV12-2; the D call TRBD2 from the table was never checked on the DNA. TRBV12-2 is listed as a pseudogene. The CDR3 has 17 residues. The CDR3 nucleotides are TGTGCAAGTCGCTTACCAGGGACTAGCGGGGGGGGCGATGAGCAGTTCTTC. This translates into CASRLPGTSGGGDEQFF.

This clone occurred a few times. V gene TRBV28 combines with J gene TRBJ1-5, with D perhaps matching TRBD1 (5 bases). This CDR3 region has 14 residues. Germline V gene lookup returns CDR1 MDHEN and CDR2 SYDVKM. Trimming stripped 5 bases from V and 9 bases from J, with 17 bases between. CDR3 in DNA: TGTGCCAGCAGTCCCGGGGGGGAGCGGGGGCCCCAGCATTTT. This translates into CASSPGGERGPQHF.

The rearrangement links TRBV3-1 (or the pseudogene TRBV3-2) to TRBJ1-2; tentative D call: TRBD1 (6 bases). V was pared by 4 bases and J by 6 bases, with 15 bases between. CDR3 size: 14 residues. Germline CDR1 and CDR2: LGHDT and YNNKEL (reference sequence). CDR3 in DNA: TGTGCCAGCAGCCCTTTGACAGGTTATCATGGCTACACCTTC. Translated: CASSPLTGYHGYTF.

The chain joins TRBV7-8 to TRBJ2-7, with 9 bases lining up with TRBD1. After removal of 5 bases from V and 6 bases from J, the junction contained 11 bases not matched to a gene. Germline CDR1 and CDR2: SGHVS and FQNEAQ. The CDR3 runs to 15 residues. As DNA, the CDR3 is TGTGCCAGCAGCCAGACTCGACAGGGGGGATCCGAGCAGTACTTC. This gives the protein CASSQTRQGGSEQYF. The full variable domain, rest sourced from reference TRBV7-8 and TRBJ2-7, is GAGVSQSPRYKVAKRGQDVALRCDPISGHVSLFWYQQALGQGPEFLTYFQNEAQLDKSGLPSDRFFAERPEGSVSTLKIQRTQQEDSAVYLCASSQTRQGGSEQYFGPGTRLTVT.

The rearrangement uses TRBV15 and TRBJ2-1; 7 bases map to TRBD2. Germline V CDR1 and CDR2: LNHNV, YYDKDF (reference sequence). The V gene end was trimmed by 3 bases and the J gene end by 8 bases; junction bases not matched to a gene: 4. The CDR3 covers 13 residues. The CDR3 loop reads CATSRGRVDEQFF. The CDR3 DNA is TGTGCCACCAGCAGGGGGAGGGTCGATGAGCAGTTCTTC.

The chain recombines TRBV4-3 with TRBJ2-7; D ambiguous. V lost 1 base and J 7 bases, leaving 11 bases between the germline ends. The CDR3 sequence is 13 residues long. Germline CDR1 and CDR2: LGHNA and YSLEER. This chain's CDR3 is CASSQGASWEQYF. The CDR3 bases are TGCGCCAGCAGCCAAGGCGCGTCGTGGGAGCAGTACTTC.

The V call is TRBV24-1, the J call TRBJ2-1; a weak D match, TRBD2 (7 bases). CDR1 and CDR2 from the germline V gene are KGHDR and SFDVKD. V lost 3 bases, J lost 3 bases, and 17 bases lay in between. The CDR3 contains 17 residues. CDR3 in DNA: TGTGCCACCAGTGATCCCCAAAGGGGGGGACTCTACAATGAGCAGTTCTTC. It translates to CATSDPQRGGLYNEQFF.

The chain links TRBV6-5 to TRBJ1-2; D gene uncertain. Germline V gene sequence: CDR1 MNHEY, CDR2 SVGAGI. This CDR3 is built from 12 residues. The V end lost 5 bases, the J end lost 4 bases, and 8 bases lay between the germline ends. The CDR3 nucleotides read TGTGCCAGCAGTCCTATCTCCTATGGCTACACCTTC. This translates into CASSPISYGYTF.

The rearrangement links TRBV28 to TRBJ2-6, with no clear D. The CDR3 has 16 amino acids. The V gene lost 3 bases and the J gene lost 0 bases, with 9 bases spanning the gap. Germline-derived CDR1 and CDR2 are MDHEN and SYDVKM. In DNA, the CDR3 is TGTGCCAGCAGTTTGAGGCCTTCCTCTGGGGCCAACGTCCTGACTTTC. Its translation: CASSLRPSSGANVLTF.

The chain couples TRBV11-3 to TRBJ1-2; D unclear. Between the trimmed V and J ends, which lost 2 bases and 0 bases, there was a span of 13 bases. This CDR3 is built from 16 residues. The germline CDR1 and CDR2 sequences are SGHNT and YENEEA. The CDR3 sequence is CASSLSLEAANYGYTF. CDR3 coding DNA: TGTGCCAGCAGCTTATCCCTCGAGGCGGCTAACTATGGCTACACCTTC. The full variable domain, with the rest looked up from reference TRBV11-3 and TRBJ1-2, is EAGVVQSPRYKIIEKKQPVAFWCNPISGHNTLYWYLQNLGQGPELLIRYENEEAVDDSQLPKDRFSAERLKGVDSTLKIQPAELGDSAVYLCASSLSLEAANYGYTFGSGTRLTVV.

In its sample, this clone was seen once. The CDR3 sequence is CASSFPRRSSYNEQFF. The CDR3 DNA follows: TGTGCCAGCAGTTTCCCCCGGCGGAGCTCCTACAATGAGCAGTTCTTC. V gene TRBV28 combines with J gene TRBJ2-1; D uncertain. Germline lookup yields CDR1 MDHEN and CDR2 SYDVKM. This CDR3 comprises 16 residues. V was pared by 3 bases and J by 0 bases, with 12 bases between.

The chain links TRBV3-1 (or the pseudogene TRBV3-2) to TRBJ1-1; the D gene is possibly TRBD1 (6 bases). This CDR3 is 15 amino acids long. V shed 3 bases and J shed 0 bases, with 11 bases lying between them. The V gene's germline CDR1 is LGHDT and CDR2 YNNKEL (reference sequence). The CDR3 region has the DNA TGTGCCAGCAGCCAGGGGGCGGGCATGAACACTGAAGCTTTCTTT. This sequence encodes CASSQGAGMNTEAFF.

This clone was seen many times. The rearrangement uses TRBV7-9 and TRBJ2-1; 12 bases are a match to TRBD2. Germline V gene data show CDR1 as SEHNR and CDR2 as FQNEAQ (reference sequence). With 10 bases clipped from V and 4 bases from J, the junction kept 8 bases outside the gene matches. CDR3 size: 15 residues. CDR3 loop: CATRLAGAGYNEQFF. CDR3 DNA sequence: TGTGCCACCCGACTAGCGGGAGCGGGTTACAATGAGCAGTTCTTC. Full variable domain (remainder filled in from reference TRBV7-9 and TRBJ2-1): DTGVSQNPRHKITKRGQNVTFRCDPISEHNRLYWYRQTLGQGPEFLTYFQNEAQLEKSRLLSDRFSAERPKGSFSTLEIQRTEQGDSAMYLCATRLAGAGYNEQFFGPGTRLTVL.

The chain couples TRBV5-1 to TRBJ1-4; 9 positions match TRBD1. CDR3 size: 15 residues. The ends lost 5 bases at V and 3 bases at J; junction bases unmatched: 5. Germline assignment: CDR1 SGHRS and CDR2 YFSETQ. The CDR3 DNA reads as TGCGCCAGCAGGGTTACAGGGGGCCCTAATGAAAAACTGTTTTTT. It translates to CASRVTGGPNEKLFF. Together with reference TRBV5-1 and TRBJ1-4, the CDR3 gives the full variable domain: KAGVTQTPRYLIKTRGQQVTLSCSPISGHRSVSWYQQTPGQGLQFLFEYFSETQRNKGNFPGRFSGRQFSNSRSEMNVSTLELGDSALYLCASRVTGGPNEKLFFGSGTQLSVL.

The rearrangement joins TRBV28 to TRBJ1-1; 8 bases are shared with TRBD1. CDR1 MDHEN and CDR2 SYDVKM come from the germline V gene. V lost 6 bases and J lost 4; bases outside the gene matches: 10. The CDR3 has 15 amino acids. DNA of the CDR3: TGTGCCAGCAGGCCCGGGACAGGTGCCGGCACTGAAGCTTTCTTT. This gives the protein CASRPGTGAGTEAFF.

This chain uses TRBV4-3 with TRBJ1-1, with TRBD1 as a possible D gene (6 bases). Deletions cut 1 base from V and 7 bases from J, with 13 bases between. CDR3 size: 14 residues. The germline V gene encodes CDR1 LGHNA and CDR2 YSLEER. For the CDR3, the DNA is TGCGCCAGCAGCCAAGGGCTGGGGGCGGATGAAGCTTTCTTT. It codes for CASSQGLGADEAFF.

The CDR3 nucleotides read TGTGCCAGCTCAGGGGGACTAGCGGGGGCCAAAAACATTCAGTACTTC. Encoded protein: CASSGGLAGAKNIQYF. V and J are TRBV18 and TRBJ2-4, with 13 bases lining up with TRBD2. Germline V gene sequence: CDR1 KGHSH, CDR2 LQKENI. The junction had 2 bases not matched to a gene; V was cut back by 5 bases and J by 1 base. The CDR3 is made up of 16 amino acids.